The clone carrying this TCR beta chain was observed at least ten times. Its antigen is still unknown. V shed 6 bases and J shed 4 bases, with 10 bases lying between them. The CDR3 loop spans 13 amino acids. From germline, CDR1 is SGHTA and CDR2 FQGNSA. TCRdb called the reads again in MiXCR, with one record for every CDR3 protein. The sample carries some 320,000 distinct CDR3 sequences, under 35% recorded once. This entry belongs to a study of T cell repertoires in cytomegalovirus infection. For the study at large: Public TCR beta signatures marked donors with CMV infection and the matching HLA.

Study-level results: Public TCR beta family frequency separated CMV-and-HLA carriers, including in an independent cohort.

The chain links TRBV7-2 to TRBJ2-1; D remains unclear. Source: cultured PBMCs, taken from culture after CMV antigen stimulation. The origin of this receptor is a human donor in good health (CMV status not recorded). Some clones in this sample may be carry-over from other donors' samples. CDR3 region: CASSIAFYNEQFF. The CDR3 DNA reads TGTGCCAGCAGTATCGCCTTTTACAATGAGCAGTTCTTC.